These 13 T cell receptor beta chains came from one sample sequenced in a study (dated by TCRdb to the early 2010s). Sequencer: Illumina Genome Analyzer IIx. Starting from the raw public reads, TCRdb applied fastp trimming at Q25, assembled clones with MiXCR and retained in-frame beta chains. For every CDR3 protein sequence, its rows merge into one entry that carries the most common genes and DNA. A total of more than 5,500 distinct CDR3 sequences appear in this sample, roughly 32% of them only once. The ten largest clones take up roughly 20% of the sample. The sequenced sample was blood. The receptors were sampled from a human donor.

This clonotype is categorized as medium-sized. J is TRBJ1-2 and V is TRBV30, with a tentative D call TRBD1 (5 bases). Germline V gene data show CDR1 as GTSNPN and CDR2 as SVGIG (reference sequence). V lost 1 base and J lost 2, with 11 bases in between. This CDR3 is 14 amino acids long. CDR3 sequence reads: CAWSDLAGNYGYTF. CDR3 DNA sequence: TGTGCCTGGAGTGACCTGGCAGGGAACTATGGCTACACCTTC.

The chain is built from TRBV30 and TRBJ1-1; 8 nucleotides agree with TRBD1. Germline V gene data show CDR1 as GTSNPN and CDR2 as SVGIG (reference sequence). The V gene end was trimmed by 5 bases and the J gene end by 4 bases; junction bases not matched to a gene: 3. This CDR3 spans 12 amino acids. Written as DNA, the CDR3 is TGTGCCTGGGGACAGGGTCCCACTGAAGCTTTCTTT. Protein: CAWGQGPTEAFF.

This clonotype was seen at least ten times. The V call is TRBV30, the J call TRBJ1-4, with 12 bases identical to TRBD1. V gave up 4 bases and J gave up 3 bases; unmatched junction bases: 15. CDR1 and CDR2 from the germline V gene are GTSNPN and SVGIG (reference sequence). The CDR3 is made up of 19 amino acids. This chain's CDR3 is CAWTPLVGTGGPSNEKLFF. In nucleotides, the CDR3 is TGTGCCTGGACTCCACTTGTTGGGACAGGGGGCCCGTCTAATGAAAAACTGTTTTTT.

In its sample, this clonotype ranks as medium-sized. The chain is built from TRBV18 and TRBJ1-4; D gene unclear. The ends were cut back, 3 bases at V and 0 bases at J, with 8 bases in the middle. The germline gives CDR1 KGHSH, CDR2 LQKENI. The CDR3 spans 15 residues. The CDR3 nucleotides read TGTGCCAGCTCACCGTCACTTGCAACTAATGAAAAACTGTTTTTT. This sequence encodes CASSPSLATNEKLFF.

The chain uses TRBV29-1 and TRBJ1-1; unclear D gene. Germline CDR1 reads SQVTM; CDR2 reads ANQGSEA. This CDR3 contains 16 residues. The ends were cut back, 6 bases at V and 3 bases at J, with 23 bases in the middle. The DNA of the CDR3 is TGCAGCGTCCCCCGCCGGGAGGTAAAGCCCTACACTGAAGCTTTCTTT. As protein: CSVPRREVKPYTEAFF.

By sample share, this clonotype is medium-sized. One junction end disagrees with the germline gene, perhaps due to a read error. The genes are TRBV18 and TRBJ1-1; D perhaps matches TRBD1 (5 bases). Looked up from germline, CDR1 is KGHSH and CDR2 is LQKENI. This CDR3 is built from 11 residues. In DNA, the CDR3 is TGTGCCAGCTCACTGGACACCGAAGCTTTCTTT. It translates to CASSLDTEAFF.

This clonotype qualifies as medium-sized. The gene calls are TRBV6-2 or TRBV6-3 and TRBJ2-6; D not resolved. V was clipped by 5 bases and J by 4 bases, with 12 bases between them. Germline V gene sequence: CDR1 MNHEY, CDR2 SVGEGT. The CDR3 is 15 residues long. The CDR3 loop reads CASSNPGHGANVLTF. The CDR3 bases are TGTGCCAGCAGTAACCCAGGCCACGGGGCCAACGTCCTGACTTTC.

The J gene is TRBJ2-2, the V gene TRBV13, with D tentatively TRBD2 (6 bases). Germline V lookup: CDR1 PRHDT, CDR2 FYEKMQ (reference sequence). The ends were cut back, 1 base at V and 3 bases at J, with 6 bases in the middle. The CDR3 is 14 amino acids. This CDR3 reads CASSLAGDTGELFF. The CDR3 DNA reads TGTGCCAGCAGCTTAGCGGGAGACACCGGGGAGCTGTTTTTT.

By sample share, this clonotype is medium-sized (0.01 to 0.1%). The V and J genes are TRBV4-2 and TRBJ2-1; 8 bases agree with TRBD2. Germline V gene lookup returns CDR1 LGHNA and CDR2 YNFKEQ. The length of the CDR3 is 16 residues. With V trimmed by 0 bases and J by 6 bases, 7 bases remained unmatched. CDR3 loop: CASSQDQAGEGNEQFF. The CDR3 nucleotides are TGTGCCAGCAGCCAAGATCAAGCGGGAGAGGGCAATGAGCAGTTCTTC.

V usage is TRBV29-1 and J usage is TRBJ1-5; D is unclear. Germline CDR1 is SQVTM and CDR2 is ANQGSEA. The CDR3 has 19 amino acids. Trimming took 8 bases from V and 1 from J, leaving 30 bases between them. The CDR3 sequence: CSSSISGRHGGYSNQPQHF. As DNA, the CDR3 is TGCAGCAGTTCGATAAGCGGCCGCCATGGAGGGTACAGCAATCAGCCCCAGCATTTT.

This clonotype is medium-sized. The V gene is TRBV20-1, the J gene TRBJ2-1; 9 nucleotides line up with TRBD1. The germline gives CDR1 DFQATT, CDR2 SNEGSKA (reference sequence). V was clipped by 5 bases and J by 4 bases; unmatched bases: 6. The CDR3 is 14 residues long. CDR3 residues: CSAGRQGVYNEQFF. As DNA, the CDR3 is TGCAGTGCTGGACGACAGGGGGTGTACAATGAGCAGTTCTTC.

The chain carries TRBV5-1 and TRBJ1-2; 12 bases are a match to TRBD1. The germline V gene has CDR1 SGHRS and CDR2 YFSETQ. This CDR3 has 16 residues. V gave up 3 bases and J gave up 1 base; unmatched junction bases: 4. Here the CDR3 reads CASSSGQGAVNYGYTF. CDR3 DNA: TGCGCCAGCAGCTCGGGACAGGGGGCCGTTAACTATGGCTACACCTTC.

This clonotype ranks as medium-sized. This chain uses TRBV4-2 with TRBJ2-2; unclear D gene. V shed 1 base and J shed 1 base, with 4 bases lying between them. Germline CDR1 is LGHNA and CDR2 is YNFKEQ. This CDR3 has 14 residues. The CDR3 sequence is CASSQGLNTGELFF. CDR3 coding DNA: TGTGCCAGCAGCCAAGGCTTGAACACCGGGGAGCTGTTTTTT.